This entry lists 26 T cell receptor beta chains sequenced from one sample in a study of shared clonotypes between healthy human individuals (dated by TCRdb to the early 2020s). CD8 naive samples were obtained by positive selection for CCR7 among CD45RO-negative cells, yielding a CD45RA+CCR7+ population from which TemRA cells were excluded. The method was the immunoSEQ multiplex PCR assay. Entries here come from immuneACCESS through TCRdb and include only in-frame sequences with V and J called. Some clones fail to appear in such tables; in the studies checked, an unresolved V gene covers under half of the shortfall, and the cause of the remainder is unknown. This sample has more than 2 million clones in its table, and about 94% of those were observed once. The top ten constitute roughly 1.7% of the sample. Material: naive CD8+ T cells from PBMCs. Per the publication, the cell subset or site label means: CD45RA+CCR7+. The receptors stem from a man younger than 35 in good health. Some clones in this sample may be carry-over from other donors' samples.

In its sample, this clone was seen a few times. Other DNA sequences in this specimen translate into the identical CDR3. The rearrangement uses TRBV28 and TRBJ1-1; D ambiguous. Germline V gives CDR1 MDHEN, CDR2 SYDVKM. This CDR3 is 10 amino acids long. Trimming removed 6 bases from V and 6 bases from J, with 5 bases in between. In nucleotides, the CDR3 is TGTGCCAGCAGCCGGGCTGAAGCTTTCTTT. Translation: CASSRAEAFF.

The chain recombines TRBV25-1 with TRBJ2-1; TRBD2 is a possible D gene (8 bases). This CDR3 spans 15 amino acids. V was cut by 5 bases and J by 7 bases, with 18 bases left in between. Looked up from germline, CDR1 is MGHDK and CDR2 is SYGVNS. DNA of the CDR3: TGTGCCAGCAGTCCTCTCCGGGAGGGGGCAAATGAGCAGTTCTTC. Encoded protein: CASSPLREGANEQFF.

On this clone itself: The identical CDR3 is also encoded by other nucleotide sequences in the sample. The genes are TRBV27 and TRBJ2-1; tentatively, D is TRBD1 or TRBD2 (5 bases each). This CDR3 region has 14 residues. V lost 6 bases and J 0 bases, leaving 9 bases between the germline ends. Germline V gives CDR1 MNHEY, CDR2 SMNVEV (reference sequence). CDR3 bases: TGTGCCAGCAGCCCCGGGGCCTCCTACAATGAGCAGTTCTTC. Translated, it gives CASSPGASYNEQFF.

The V and J genes are TRBV9 and TRBJ1-1; D gene uncertain. The CDR3 runs 14 residues. Trimming stripped 0 bases from V and 3 bases from J, with 9 bases between. Per the germline V gene, CDR1 is SGDLS and CDR2 is YYNGEE. The CDR3 reads CASSVEDGDTEAFF. CDR3 nucleotides: TGTGCCAGCAGCGTAGAGGACGGGGACACTGAAGCTTTCTTT.

This chain uses TRBV9 with TRBJ2-4; TRBD1 agrees at 9 bases. This CDR3 comprises 17 residues. The germline gives CDR1 SGDLS, CDR2 YYNGEE. With V trimmed by 0 bases and J by 5 bases, 9 bases remained unmatched. The CDR3 DNA reads as TGTGCCAGCAGCGTAGATGAAGGACAGGGGTTCCAAAACATTCAGTACTTC. Its protein is CASSVDEGQGFQNIQYF.

The chain couples TRBV28 to TRBJ2-7, with a tentative D call TRBD1 (6 bases). The CDR3 covers 17 residues. Germline CDR1 MDHEN, CDR2 SYDVKM. The V end lost 3 bases, the J end lost 7 bases, and 25 bases lay between the germline ends. CDR3 coding DNA: TGTGCCAGCAGTTTTGGGGCAGGGGACCCAACCACTGAGGAGCAGTACTTC. It translates to CASSFGAGDPTTEEQYF.

In DNA, the CDR3 is TGCGCCAGCAGCTTTTACCCGGGACAGAAGAACTACGAGCAGTACTTC. Amino acids: CASSFYPGQKNYEQYF. This rearrangement joins TRBV5-1 to TRBJ2-7; 7 bases agree with TRBD1. CDR3 length: 16 residues. V trimming: 2 bases; J trimming: 3 bases; junction bases outside the gene matches: 11. Germline V gives CDR1 SGHRS, CDR2 YFSETQ.

The V gene is TRBV19, the J gene TRBJ1-1; TRBD1 might be the D (5 bases). Germline V gene sequence: CDR1 LNHDA, CDR2 SQIVND (reference sequence). The CDR3 consists of 14 residues. V gave up 6 bases and J gave up 0 bases, with 11 bases separating them. CDR3 sequence reads: CASRNQGLNTEAFF. Written as DNA, the CDR3 is TGTGCCAGTAGGAATCAGGGACTGAACACTGAAGCTTTCTTT.

The chain uses TRBV9 and TRBJ2-7; 12 nucleotides align to TRBD1. The CDR3 has 15 amino acids. The V and J ends lost 4 bases and 3 bases, in that order; junction bases with no gene match: 5. Looked up from germline, CDR1 is SGDLS and CDR2 is YYNGEE. Here the CDR3 DNA reads TGTGCCAGCAGCTTAGGGACAGGGGGCATCTACGAGCAGTACTTC. This encodes CASSLGTGGIYEQYF. Combining the CDR3 with reference TRBV9 and TRBJ2-7 gives the whole variable domain DSGVTQTPKHLITATGQRVTLRCSPRSGDLSVYWYQQSLDQGLQFLIQYYNGEERAKGNILERFSAQQFPDLHSELNLSSLELGDSALYFCASSLGTGGIYEQYFGPGTRLTVT.

The chain is built from TRBV10-1 and TRBJ2-2; 13 bases are shared with TRBD2. The CDR3 totals 17 residues. The V segment lost 8 bases and the J segment 4 bases; nucleotides outside the gene matches: 10. Germline V gene lookup returns CDR1 WNHNN and CDR2 SYGVQD (reference sequence). CDR3 sequence reads: CASPWTSGSLGTGELFF. CDR3 nucleotides: TGCGCCAGCCCATGGACTAGCGGGAGTTTGGGCACCGGGGAGCTGTTTTTT.

The chain joins TRBV6-5 to TRBJ1-2; D gene ambiguous. The V gene's germline CDR1 is MNHEY and CDR2 SVGAGI. V gave up 0 bases and J gave up 2 bases, with 10 bases separating them. This CDR3 contains 15 residues. The CDR3, as DNA: TGTGCCAGCAGTTACTCGGGAGGGAAGAACTATGGCTACACCTTC. It codes for CASSYSGGKNYGYTF.

This chain uses TRBV2 with TRBJ2-4; 9 bases match TRBD2. There are 16 residues in the CDR3. Losses at the gene ends were 0 bases for V and 1 base for J; bases not matched to a gene: 1. CDR1 is SNHLY and CDR2 is FYNNEI in the germline V gene. The CDR3 DNA follows: TGTGCCAGCAGTGAAGCTGCGGGAGGGGCCAAAAACATTCAGTACTTC. Translation gives CASSEAAGGAKNIQYF.

The genes are TRBV18 and TRBJ2-1, with 11 bases aligning to TRBD2. Per germline, CDR1 KGHSH and CDR2 LQKENI. The CDR3 runs 15 residues. V lost 5 bases, J lost 3 bases, and 3 bases stayed unmatched. In DNA, the CDR3 is TGTGCCAGCTCAATCGGGACTAGCGGCTACAATGAGCAGTTCTTC. Its protein product is CASSIGTSGYNEQFF. Full variable domain (outside the CDR3, taken from reference TRBV18 and TRBJ2-1): NAGVMQNPRHLVRRRGQEARLRCSPMKGHSHVYWYRQLPEEGLKFMVYLQKENIIDESGMPKERFSAEFPKEGPSILRIQQVVRGDSAAYFCASSIGTSGYNEQFFGPGTRLTVL.

The CDR3 nucleotides are TGTGCCAGTAGTATAGCGACAGGGGTGTCAGCCCAGCATTTT. Protein: CASSIATGVSAQHF. V usage is TRBV19 and J usage is TRBJ1-5; 8 nucleotides agree with TRBD1. The V segment lost 1 base and the J segment 11 bases; nucleotides outside the gene matches: 7. The germline gives CDR1 LNHDA, CDR2 SQIVND (reference sequence). The CDR3 runs to 14 residues.

In nucleotides, the CDR3 is TGTGCCAGCAGCGACCAGGGAGGGAACACTGAAGCTTTCTTT. Translating it yields CASSDQGGNTEAFF. The V gene is TRBV9, the J gene TRBJ1-1; D possibly corresponds to TRBD1 (5 bases). Germline CDR1 SGDLS, CDR2 YYNGEE. The CDR3 covers 14 residues. Trimming left V 3 bases short and J 1 base short, with 10 bases between.

The chain couples TRBV19 to TRBJ2-1; D unresolved. CDR1 and CDR2 from the germline V gene are LNHDA and SQIVND (reference sequence). This CDR3 has 15 amino acids. V lost 6 bases to trimming and J lost 7 bases, with 19 bases between them. The chain's CDR3 is CASSPLLLLGNEQFF. CDR3 coding DNA: TGTGCCAGTAGCCCTCTCTTACTATTAGGAAATGAGCAGTTCTTC. Together with reference TRBV19 and TRBJ2-1, the CDR3 gives the full variable domain: DGGITQSPKYLFRKEGQNVTLSCEQNLNHDAMYWYRQDPGQGLRLIYYSQIVNDFQKGDIAEGYSVSREKKESFPLTVTSAQKNPTAFYLCASSPLLLLGNEQFFGPGTRLTVL.

J is TRBJ2-1 and V is TRBV7-9; no definite D call. The germline CDR1 and CDR2 sequences are SEHNR and FQNEAQ (reference sequence). Trimming removed 6 bases from V and 0 bases from J, with 9 bases in between. The CDR3 loop spans 14 amino acids. The CDR3 DNA follows: TGTGCCAGCAGAGACACGAGCTCCTACAATGAGCAGTTCTTC. This gives the protein CASRDTSSYNEQFF.

This rearrangement joins TRBV9 to TRBJ2-2, with D possibly being TRBD2 (5 bases). The germline V gene has CDR1 SGDLS and CDR2 YYNGEE. CDR3 length: 16 amino acids. V was shortened by 0 bases and J by 5 bases, with 14 bases between the two germline ends. CDR3: CASSVAGMVGTGELFF. The CDR3 DNA sequence: TGTGCCAGCAGCGTAGCGGGGATGGTTGGGACCGGGGAGCTGTTTTTT.

CDR3 DNA: TGCGCCAGCAGCTTGGGGGGTTCAGATACGCAGTATTTT. This gives the protein CASSLGGSDTQYF. The rearrangement joins TRBV5-1 to TRBJ2-3; D not resolved. The CDR3 covers 13 residues. Trimming shortened V by 0 bases and J by 4 bases, and 6 bases separated the two germline ends. Per germline, CDR1 SGHRS and CDR2 YFSETQ.

This clone has just a few counts. V and J are TRBV7-9 and TRBJ1-5; D uncertain. The length of the CDR3 is 14 residues. Trimming removed 3 bases from V and 3 bases from J, with 9 bases in between. From germline, CDR1 is SEHNR and CDR2 FQNEAQ (reference sequence). As DNA, the CDR3 is TGTGCCAGCAGCTTGGTTGATAACAATCAGCCCCAGCATTTT. It codes for CASSLVDNNQPQHF.

The CDR3 DNA sequence: TGTGCCAGCAGTGAATGGGCAGAAGGGGCACATGGAAACACCATATATTTT. Amino acids: CASSEWAEGAHGNTIYF. The rearrangement joins TRBV6-1 to TRBJ1-3, with D tentatively TRBD1 (5 bases). This CDR3 has 17 amino acids. The germline V gene has CDR1 MNHNS and CDR2 SASEGT. V lost 2 bases to trimming and J lost 3 bases, with 17 bases between them.

In regard to this clone: In the same sample, other DNA sequences code for this CDR3. The J gene is TRBJ2-2, the V gene TRBV4-3; 7 positions agree with TRBD2. The CDR3 runs 16 residues. The germline CDR1 and CDR2 sequences are LGHNA and YSLEER. V shed 1 base and J 3 bases; nucleotides not matched to a gene: 5. CDR3: CASSQGLAVYTGELFF. DNA for the CDR3: TGCGCCAGCAGCCAAGGGCTAGCGGTGTACACCGGGGAGCTGTTTTTT.

The chain combines TRBV6-4 with TRBJ2-2; no firm D call. Germline CDR1 is MRHNA and CDR2 is SNTAGT. The V end lost 0 bases, the J end lost 4 bases, and 6 bases lay between the germline ends. The CDR3 sequence is 14 residues long. The CDR3, as DNA: TGTGCCAGCAGTGACTCCCCGGGCACCGGGGAGCTGTTTTTT. As protein: CASSDSPGTGELFF.

The chain is built from TRBV19 and TRBJ1-1, with 7 positions matching TRBD1. J was trimmed by 3 bases and V by 0 bases; bases with no gene match: 7. The CDR3 totals 16 residues. Germline V gene data show CDR1 as LNHDA and CDR2 as SQIVND (reference sequence). The CDR3 nucleotides read TGTGCCAGTAGTATAGATCAAGAGGGGGCTGACACTGAAGCTTTCTTT. Translating it yields CASSIDQEGADTEAFF.

CDR3 nucleotide sequence: TGCGCCAGCAGTGGACCGGGACAGGGGGACTCCTACGAGCAGTACTTC. It specifies CASSGPGQGDSYEQYF. The chain has TRBV10-1 and TRBJ2-7; 11 bases are a match to TRBD1. Germline CDR1 reads WNHNN; CDR2 reads SYGVQD (reference sequence). V dropped 4 bases and J dropped 0; count of bases not matched to a gene: 5. The length of the CDR3 is 16 residues.

The rearrangement uses TRBV6-6 and TRBJ1-5, with 9 bases identical to TRBD1. The CDR3 consists of 15 residues. The germline CDR1 and CDR2 sequences are MNHNY and SVGAGI (reference sequence). V trimming: 9 bases; J trimming: 0 bases; junction bases outside the gene matches: 6. The CDR3 bases are TGTGCCAGTAGACAGGGGGTGTATAGCAATCAGCCCCAGCATTTT. This gives the protein CASRQGVYSNQPQHF.